This T cell receptor beta chain originates from a study of blood T cell repertoires in COVID-19. Overall study context: T cells, B-cell-depleted T cells, or PBMCs provided the cDNA or gDNA that served as material.

J lost 7 bases, V lost 4 bases, and 9 bases had no gene match. Per germline, CDR1 SGHNT and CDR2 YYREEE (reference sequence). CDR3 length equals 14 residues. Authors' methods: Amplification of reference gene primers provided the estimated nucleated cell counts. Profiling relied on immunoSEQ multiplex PCR, and the TCRdb table lists in-frame clones only, not all of them. V and J calls and clone size are those listed in that table; D and trimming were worked out from the DNA. The data show about 140,000 clones, over 60% seen once. The chain uses TRBV5-4 and TRBJ2-7, with 9 bases lining up with TRBD1. Sequenced: peripheral blood. This TCR derives from a woman older than 75 with active or convalescent COVID-19. In DNA form, the CDR3 reads TGTGCCAGCAGCCTGATGACCGGGACAGGGGAGCAGTACTTC. Translated: CASSLMTGTGEQYF.